This TCR beta chain derives from a study of Graves' ophthalmopathy and Graves' hyperthyroidism. RNA served as the template for amplifying TCR beta CDR3 regions. An initial RT-PCR round employing HTBI primers preceded a second-round multiplex PCR. TCRdb called the multiplex PCR reads again in MiXCR, with one record for every CDR3 protein. The table includes around 600,000 distinct CDR3 sequences, 35% to 45% detected once. CDR1 and CDR2 (germline): MGHDK, SYGVNS. With V trimmed by 7 bases and J by 5 bases, 7 bases remained unmatched. The CDR3 loop spans 15 amino acids. The receptor was derived from an adult man with Graves' ophthalmopathy. The specimen sequenced was peripheral blood. This chain links TRBV25-1 with TRBJ2-7; 14 bases map to TRBD2. The CDR3 loop is CASTGTSGSSHEQYF. The DNA of the CDR3 is TGTGCCAGCACTGGGACTAGCGGGAGTTCCCACGAGCAGTACTTC.